This entry is about one T cell receptor (beta chain). Its antigen is currently unknown. These data are taken from a study of resident and recirculating memory T cells in vitiligo. The wider study: Samples were epidermis from two lesional and two nonlesional sites, plus PBMCs. Study-wide results and limits: Non-conserved TCRs across sites and patients suggested distinct clones per lesion.

Sequenced by immunoSEQ multiplex PCR; TCRdb stores in-frame clones only, minus some. The sample lists around 70,000 clones; approximately 90% were seen once. Anyone treated within the previous three months was excluded. Between the trimmed V and J ends, which lost 3 bases and 0 bases, there was a span of 12 bases. The CDR3 runs to 16 residues. Germline lookup yields CDR1 SGDLS and CDR2 YYNGEE. This chain uses TRBV9 with TRBJ1-4; D not certain. This TCR came from a male donor with vitiligo. The sample taken for sequencing was blood. As DNA, the CDR3 is TGTGCCAGCAGCGCCGGAGCGACGGCAACTAATGAAAAACTGTTTTTT. This gives the protein CASSAGATATNEKLFF.